The 20 T cell receptor beta chains listed next were all sequenced from one sample in a study of blood T cell repertoires in COVID-19. Repertoires were generated with immunoSEQ multiplex PCR, while TCRdb's copy carries only in-frame clones and drops some. The sample yields 200,000 to 250,000 clones, around 90% seen once. Sample: PBMCs or T cells enriched from blood (not recorded which). Receptors were obtained from a man in his thirties or forties who had been exposed to COVID-19.

This clone was picked up a small number of times. The CDR3, as DNA: TGTGCCAGCACCCTCACAGTGACCGGGGAGCTGTTTTTT. This gives the protein CASTLTVTGELFF. The J gene is TRBJ2-2, the V gene TRBV7-3; the D is unclear. This CDR3 region has 13 residues. The germline CDR1 and CDR2 sequences are SGHTA and FQGTGA. Between the trimmed V and J ends, which lost 7 bases and 5 bases, there was a span of 11 bases.

This chain connects TRBV29-1 to TRBJ2-3; TRBD2 might be the D (6 bases). Germline V CDR1 and CDR2: SQVTM, ANQGSEA. The CDR3 consists of 11 residues. Trimming shortened V by 4 bases and J by 11 bases, and 13 bases separated the two germline ends. CDR3 residues: CSVVWTGEQYF. The CDR3 DNA follows: TGCAGCGTTGTCTGGACGGGGGAGCAGTATTTT.

The chain carries TRBV4-3 and TRBJ2-7; D might be TRBD2 (6 bases). This CDR3 is 16 amino acids long. The V end lost 0 bases, the J end lost 2 bases, and 14 bases lay between the germline ends. From germline, CDR1 is LGHNA and CDR2 YSLEER. For the CDR3, the DNA is TGCGCCAGCAGCCAAGATGTGGGGCTAGCGACCTACGAGCAGTACTTC. Translation: CASSQDVGLATYEQYF.

The chain is built from TRBV5-1 and TRBJ2-2, with 7 positions matching TRBD1. Germline-derived CDR1 and CDR2 are SGHRS and YFSETQ. V shed 4 bases and J 6 bases; nucleotides not matched to a gene: 6. The CDR3 is made up of 14 amino acids. CDR3 bases: TGCGCCAGCAGCCTCCGACAGGGTTCCGGGGAGCTGTTTTTT. This gives the protein CASSLRQGSGELFF.

The rearrangement links TRBV7-9 to TRBJ2-2, with D hard to call. The germline gives CDR1 SEHNR, CDR2 FQNEAQ (reference sequence). Trimming stripped 0 bases from V and 7 bases from J, with 12 bases between. The CDR3 consists of 15 residues. CDR3 in DNA: TGTGCCAGCAGCTTAGCCCCCAGTATGGTCGGGGAGCTGTTTTTT. Protein sequence: CASSLAPSMVGELFF.

In this sample, this clone turned up once. The chain uses TRBV5-5 and TRBJ2-1, with D perhaps TRBD2 (5 bases). V was trimmed by 0 bases and J by 2 bases, leaving 9 bases between them. This CDR3 is 15 amino acids long. Germline values: CDR1 SGHKS, CDR2 YYEKEE (reference sequence). The CDR3 nucleotides read TGTGCCAGCAGCTTGGAGAGGGCGACCTACAATGAGCAGTTCTTC. Amino acid sequence: CASSLERATYNEQFF.

This chain uses TRBV6-6 with TRBJ2-7; 11 bases match TRBD2. Germline V CDR1 and CDR2: MNHNY, SVGAGI (reference sequence). The CDR3 runs 16 residues. The V segment lost 7 bases and the J segment 5 bases; nucleotides outside the gene matches: 13. CDR3 in DNA: TGTGCCAGCACCTACCTCAAACTAGCGGGGGCCAACGAGCAGTACTTC. It yields the protein CASTYLKLAGANEQYF.

The V call is TRBV15, the J call TRBJ2-5, with 7 positions matching TRBD1. Looked up from germline, CDR1 is LNHNV and CDR2 is YYDKDF (reference sequence). The V and J ends lost 3 bases and 5 bases, in that order; junction bases with no gene match: 9. This CDR3 contains 15 residues. The CDR3 loop reads CATSSRQGSVETQYF. The CDR3 bases are TGTGCCACCAGCAGCCGACAGGGCTCTGTGGAGACCCAGTACTTC. The variable domain in full, with the rest retrieved from reference TRBV15 and TRBJ2-5, is DAMVIQNPRYQVTQFGKPVTLSCSQTLNHNVMYWYQQKSSQAPKLLFHYYDKDFNNEADTPDNFQSRRPNTSFCFLDIRSPGLGDTAMYLCATSSRQGSVETQYFGPGTRLLVL.

The chain carries TRBV19 and TRBJ1-5; possible D gene TRBD1, 6 bases. In germline, CDR1 is LNHDA, CDR2 SQIVND (reference sequence). V lost 7 bases and J lost 1, with 17 bases in between. This CDR3 is built from 16 residues. The CDR3 bases are TGTGCCAGTACCCCGGGGGGGCTAACCAGCAATCAGCCCCAGCATTTT. This codes for CASTPGGLTSNQPQHF.

The chain is built from TRBV4-1 and TRBJ1-2, with 8 positions matching TRBD1. The V gene's germline CDR1 is MGHRA and CDR2 YSYEKL. V gave up 0 bases and J gave up 7 bases; unmatched junction bases: 7. CDR3 length: 15 amino acids. CDR3 sequence reads: CASSQETRGRGGYTF. The CDR3 region has the DNA TGCGCCAGCAGCCAAGAAACCAGGGGGCGAGGTGGCTACACCTTC.

This clone was observed once. The rearrangement uses TRBV6-2 or TRBV6-3 and TRBJ1-5, with D maybe TRBD1 (5 bases). Germline V gives CDR1 MNHEY, CDR2 SVGEGT. There are 14 residues in the CDR3. The ends were cut back, 6 bases at V and 2 bases at J, with 11 bases in the middle. The CDR3 bases are TGTGCCAGCAGCCAAACGACAGGCAATCAGCCCCAGCATTTT. It encodes CASSQTTGNQPQHF.

The V call is TRBV6-2 or TRBV6-3, the J call TRBJ1-1, with a weak D call TRBD1 (5 bases). This CDR3 contains 15 residues. Trimming cost V 1 base and J 4 bases, with 13 bases left between them. The germline CDR1 and CDR2 sequences are MNHEY and SVGEGT. The CDR3 coding sequence is TGTGCCAGCAGTTACTTACAGGCTGGAAGCACTGAAGCTTTCTTT. Amino acids: CASSYLQAGSTEAFF.

The chain uses TRBV15 and TRBJ2-2; maybe TRBD1 (7 bases). The CDR3 is made up of 15 amino acids. Germline V lookup: CDR1 LNHNV, CDR2 YYDKDF (reference sequence). V was cut by 1 base and J by 7 bases, with 13 bases left in between. The CDR3 DNA reads TGTGCCACCAGCAGAGGGAGGGGGCGCATCGGGGAGCTGTTTTTT. Translated: CATSRGRGRIGELFF. Complete variable domain (other parts from reference TRBV15 and TRBJ2-2): DAMVIQNPRYQVTQFGKPVTLSCSQTLNHNVMYWYQQKSSQAPKLLFHYYDKDFNNEADTPDNFQSRRPNTSFCFLDIRSPGLGDTAMYLCATSRGRGRIGELFFGEGSRLTVL.

Here the CDR3 DNA reads TGCGCCAGCAGCCAAGAAATTCGAGTTCGGGGAGACTATGGCTACACCTTC. This encodes CASSQEIRVRGDYGYTF. The chain combines TRBV4-3 with TRBJ1-2; no reliable D call. CDR1 and CDR2 from the germline V gene are LGHNA and YSLEER. V lost 0 bases and J 3 bases, leaving 17 bases between the germline ends. CDR3 length: 17 amino acids.

This clone occurred a few times. The CDR3 loop reads CASSLFSDRHGYTF. CDR3 DNA: TGTGCCAGCAGCTTATTCTCCGACAGGCATGGCTACACCTTC. The chain recombines TRBV7-9 with TRBJ1-2; TRBD1 is a possible D gene (6 bases). The CDR3 has 14 amino acids. Looked up from germline, CDR1 is SEHNR and CDR2 is FQNEAQ (reference sequence). V was pared by 2 bases and J by 6 bases, with 13 bases between.

The rearrangement joins TRBV7-2 to TRBJ1-5; 8 bases agree with TRBD1. V trimming: 3 bases; J trimming: 2 bases; junction bases outside the gene matches: 9. CDR1 and CDR2 (germline): SGHTA, FQGNSA. This CDR3 contains 17 residues. The CDR3 bases are TGTGCCAGCAGCTTTGACAGGGGAGTTGGTGGCAATCAGCCCCAGCATTTT. It is translated as CASSFDRGVGGNQPQHF.

V is TRBV27 and J is TRBJ2-7, with 10 bases that match TRBD2. CDR3 length: 17 amino acids. The junction had 9 bases not matched to a gene; V was cut back by 2 bases and J by 2 bases. In germline, CDR1 is MNHEY, CDR2 SMNVEV (reference sequence). As DNA, the CDR3 is TGTGCCAGCAGTTTACACTATGAGAGCGGGGGGGCCTACGAGCAGTACTTC. Translated: CASSLHYESGGAYEQYF.

The rearrangement links TRBV6-5 to TRBJ1-5, with TRBD1 identical over 8 bases. V gave up 6 bases and J gave up 1 base; unmatched junction bases: 2. CDR3 length equals 14 residues. Germline V gene data show CDR1 as MNHEY and CDR2 as SVGAGI. The CDR3 DNA follows: TGTGCCAGCAGCGGACAGGGAAGCAATCAGCCCCAGCATTTT. Amino acid sequence: CASSGQGSNQPQHF.

The chain links TRBV14 to TRBJ2-3; 8 bases line up with TRBD2. Trimming cost V 3 bases and J 6 bases; bases outside gene matches: 14. Germline V CDR1 and CDR2: SGHDN, FVKESK. The CDR3 covers 17 residues. The CDR3 loop reads CASSHNSGGARVDTQYF. CDR3 nucleotide sequence: TGTGCCAGCAGCCACAACAGCGGGGGAGCTAGGGTTGATACGCAGTATTTT.

The rearrangement uses TRBV6-2 or TRBV6-3 and TRBJ1-2; D is ambiguous. CDR3 length: 14 residues. V was clipped by 2 bases and J by 6 bases, with 13 bases between them. Looked up from germline, CDR1 is MNHEY and CDR2 is SVGEGT. This CDR3 is CASSYRGSGDGYTF. The DNA of the CDR3 is TGTGCCAGCAGTTACCGGGGATCGGGCGATGGCTACACCTTC.